The 17 T cell receptor beta chains listed next were all sequenced from one sample in a study of T cells in women clearing cervical HPV infection. Using immunoSEQ multiplex PCR, the repertoire was profiled, and TCRdb retains in-frame clones only, with some absent. With about 23,000 clones in the sample, the ten largest clones hold over 8%. Source material: blood buffy coat. These receptors were taken from a woman between 18 and 70 years old with a cervical HPV16 infection that either progressed to CIN3+ or cleared (not recorded which).

With regard to this clone: One junction end disagrees with the germline gene, perhaps due to a read error. The sequenced fragment ends 3 residues before the CDR3 boundary, so the rest is inferred from the germline J gene. The chain employs TRBV4-2 and TRBJ2-2; TRBD1 matches at 9 bases. The CDR3 contains 16 residues. Germline-derived CDR1 and CDR2 are LGHNA and YNFKEQ. CDR3 bases read: TGCGCCAGCAGCCAAGATCAGGACAGGGGACACGGGGAG. Its translation: CASSQDQDRGHGE. From start to end, the CDR3 is CASSQDQDRGHGELFF.

Incomplete CDR3 DNA: TGTGCCAGTAGTGGTTCAGGGGGTAACTATGGC. It encodes CASSGSGGNYG. The entire CDR3 sequence reads CASSGSGGNYGYTF. This sequence joins TRBV19 and TRBJ1-2; 7 bases map to TRBD1. The observed sequence ends 3 residues before the CDR3 terminus, with the missing tail filled in from the germline J gene. Germline values: CDR1 LNHDA, CDR2 SQIVND (reference sequence). The junction had 4 bases not matched to a gene; V was cut back by 5 bases and J by 1 base. The CDR3 contains 14 residues.

Of note for this clone: The CDR3 is cut off 3 residues early in the read; its end comes from the germline J gene. The V call is TRBV10-3, the J call TRBJ1-5; the D is unclear. Germline V gives CDR1 ENHRY, CDR2 SYGVKD. This CDR3 contains 14 residues. Trimming removed 2 bases from V and 7 bases from J, with 12 bases in between. The CDR3 is CAISEVQERQPQHF. The covered CDR3 bases are TGTGCCATCAGTGAGGTCCAGGAAAGACAGCCC.

To note about this clone: The read halts 3 residues ahead of the CDR3 end, with the missing end drawn from the germline J gene. The genes are TRBV5-1 and TRBJ1-2; tentatively, D is TRBD1 (5 bases). V was trimmed by 0 bases and J by 5 bases, leaving 20 bases between them. Germline loops: CDR1 SGHRS, CDR2 YFSETQ. This CDR3 spans 17 amino acids. CDR3 sequence reads: CASSLGAGAQALYGYTF. The covered CDR3 bases are TGCGCCAGCAGCTTGGGGGCTGGGGCACAGGCCCTATATGGC.

As regards this clone: The read finishes 3 residues shy of the CDR3 end, and the germline J gene is used to complete it. The chain links TRBV5-1 to TRBJ2-7, with a tentative D call TRBD1 (6 bases). The V and J ends lost 1 base and 1 base respectively, with 12 bases between them. Germline CDR1 is SGHRS and CDR2 is YFSETQ. The CDR3 sequence is 15 residues long. The DNA read from the CDR3 is TGCGCCAGCAGCTTGAGCACAGGGAAATCCTACGAG. Encoded protein: CASSLSTGKSYE. The CDR3 in its entirety is CASSLSTGKSYEQYF.

The CDR3: CASSRRWNEGNEQFF. CDR3 bases read: TGTGCCAGCAGCCGGAGGTGGAATGAGGGCAATGAG. The chain has TRBV7-9 and TRBJ2-1, with D perhaps TRBD2 (5 bases). The sequence runs out 3 residues before the end of the CDR3; the remainder is reconstructed from the germline J gene. Trimming cost V 5 bases and J 6 bases, with 17 bases left between them. The CDR3 contains 15 residues. The germline CDR1 and CDR2 sequences are SEHNR and FQNEAQ (reference sequence).

Remarks on this clone: The read terminates 3 residues ahead of where the CDR3 ends, so the germline J gene completes it. The chain carries TRBV29-1 and TRBJ2-3, with TRBD2 matching over 13 bases. Per the germline V gene, CDR1 is SQVTM and CDR2 is ANQGSEA. The CDR3 sequence is 15 residues long. Germline trimming cut 4 bases from V and 1 base from J; bases unmatched to any gene: 2. The chain's CDR3 is CSVGGTSGGTDTQYF. The DNA read from the CDR3 is TGCAGCGTTGGAGGGACTAGCGGGGGCACAGATACG.

Of note for this clone: Read data end 3 residues before the CDR3 end; the end is taken from the germline J gene. V usage is TRBV12-3 or TRBV12-4 and J usage is TRBJ2-7, with D perhaps matching TRBD1 (5 bases). There are 14 residues in the CDR3. V gave up 1 base and J gave up 6 bases, with 13 bases separating them. CDR3 sequence reads: CASSLDRLVGEQYF. The CDR3 DNA, read in part, is TGTGCCAGCAGTTTAGACAGGCTCGTTGGCGAG.

Notes on this clone: The read stops 3 residues short of the end of the CDR3; the missing end is completed from the germline J gene. The rearrangement links TRBV5-1 to TRBJ2-1; possible D gene TRBD1, 6 bases. CDR3 size: 13 residues. V lost 0 bases and J 9 bases, leaving 10 bases between the germline ends. Per germline, CDR1 SGHRS and CDR2 YFSETQ. The covered CDR3 bases are TGCGCCAGCAGCTTGGGTGGGGGCAGTGAG. It specifies CASSLGGGSE. In full, the CDR3 reads CASSLGGGSEQFF.

As for this clone: The read halts 3 residues ahead of the CDR3 end, with the missing end drawn from the germline J gene. This chain links TRBV19 with TRBJ2-2; the D gene is possibly TRBD1 (5 bases). This CDR3 contains 13 residues. Trimming pared 9 bases from V and 1 base from J, leaving 9 bases between. The V gene's germline CDR1 is LNHDA and CDR2 SQIVND (reference sequence). Partial CDR3 DNA: TGTGCCAGCGACAGCCTGAACACCGGGGAG. Translated: CASDSLNTGE. The whole CDR3 protein is CASDSLNTGELFF.

Comment on this clone: The read halts 3 residues ahead of the CDR3 end, with the missing end drawn from the germline J gene. The genes are TRBV7-9 and TRBJ2-4; 7 bases fit TRBD1. The CDR3 is 13 residues long. Germline loops: CDR1 SEHNR, CDR2 FQNEAQ (reference sequence). CDR3 in amino acids: CASSLTGNYGQYF. The CDR3 DNA, read in part, is TGTGCCAGCAGCTTGACAGGGAACTATGGT.

Comments on this clone: The read terminates 3 residues ahead of where the CDR3 ends, so the germline J gene completes it. V gene TRBV7-3 combines with J gene TRBJ2-3, with 13 bases identical to TRBD2. The CDR3 is 17 residues long. CDR1 is SGHTA, CDR2 FQGTGA, per germline. The junction had 6 bases not matched to a gene; V was cut back by 5 bases and J by 1 base. The CDR3 here is CASSPGLAGPGTDTQYF. Incomplete CDR3 DNA: TGTGCCAGCAGCCCGGGACTAGCGGGGCCCGGCACAGATACG.

Details on this clone: The read falls 3 residues short of the CDR3 end, and the missing part is taken from the germline J gene. The rearrangement links TRBV5-1 to TRBJ2-7, with no clear D. The germline V gene has CDR1 SGHRS and CDR2 YFSETQ. The CDR3 extends over 14 amino acids. V lost 3 bases and J 2 bases, leaving 12 bases between the germline ends. Partial CDR3 DNA: TGCGCCAGCAGCTGGAACCTGCGGCCCTACGAG. Residues: CASSWNLRPYE. The whole CDR3 protein reads CASSWNLRPYEQYF. The variable domain in full, with the rest retrieved from reference TRBV5-1 and TRBJ2-7, is KAGVTQTPRYLIKTRGQQVTLSCSPISGHRSVSWYQQTPGQGLQFLFEYFSETQRNKGNFPGRFSGRQFSNSRSEMNVSTLELGDSALYLCASSWNLRPYEQYFGPGTRLTVT.

About this clone itself: The read stops 3 residues short of the end of the CDR3; the missing end is completed from the germline J gene. This chain joins TRBV20-1 and TRBJ1-1; D is perhaps TRBD1 (5 bases). The CDR3 extends over 12 amino acids. Trimming cost V 5 bases and J 1 base, with 8 bases left between them. Germline V gene lookup returns CDR1 DFQATT and CDR2 SNEGSKA (reference sequence). CDR3 DNA (partial): TGCAGTGCTTTCAGGGAGAACACTGAA. It translates to CSAFRENTE. The entire CDR3 sequence reads CSAFRENTEAFF.

About this clone: Read sequence stops 3 residues before the CDR3 end, and the germline J gene provides the missing end. The chain joins TRBV5-4 to TRBJ1-2, with a tentative D call TRBD1 (6 bases). CDR1 SGHNT and CDR2 YYREEE come from the germline V gene (reference sequence). This CDR3 is built from 16 residues. V dropped 0 bases and J dropped 2 bases, with 14 bases sitting between them. CDR3 region: CASSLGRGQLNYGYTF. The CDR3 bases that were read are TGTGCCAGCAGCTTGGGGAGAGGACAGTTGAACTATGGC.

About this clone: The CDR3 end falls 3 residues outside the read, so it is completed with the germline J gene. V usage is TRBV19 and J usage is TRBJ2-5, with D possibly being TRBD1 (6 bases). CDR1 and CDR2 from the germline V gene are LNHDA and SQIVND (reference sequence). Trimming pared 1 base from V and 4 bases from J, leaving 10 bases between. The CDR3 runs to 14 residues. The CDR3 bases that were read are TGTGCCAGTAGTATAGCAGGGGTCGGAGAGACC. Protein sequence: CASSIAGVGET. The CDR3, in full, reads CASSIAGVGETQYF. The variable domain in full, with the rest retrieved from reference TRBV19 and TRBJ2-5, is DGGITQSPKYLFRKEGQNVTLSCEQNLNHDAMYWYRQDPGQGLRLIYYSQIVNDFQKGDIAEGYSVSREKKESFPLTVTSAQKNPTAFYLCASSIAGVGETQYFGPGTRLLVL.

Points on this clone: The read terminates 3 residues before the CDR3 end, so the remaining end is supplied by the germline J gene. The chain has TRBV18 and TRBJ1-1, with 8 bases identical to TRBD1. There are 17 residues in the CDR3. Per the germline V gene, CDR1 is KGHSH and CDR2 is LQKENI. Trimming at V came to 3 bases and at J to 0 bases, leaving 9 bases not matched to a gene. The chain's CDR3 is CASSPGRGPIVNTEAFF. The part of the CDR3 DNA that was read is TGTGCCAGCTCACCTGGCAGGGGGCCGATAGTGAACACTGAA.